The clone carrying this T cell receptor (beta chain) has ten or more counts. Antigen: not known. Germline V CDR1 and CDR2: SGHTA, FQGNSA. The J segment lost 0 bases and the V segment lost 3 bases, leaving 2 bases of the junction unmatched. CDR3 length: 15 amino acids. This specimen belongs to a study of regulatory T cells in long-lasting Graves disease. Time point reported: newly diagnosed GD, antithyroid drugs for less than 3 months. The TCR library was made from RNA that had been extracted from PBMCs in TRIzol. Study-level points and caveats: New patients shared approximately 1,000 public clonotypes, and persistent patients shared more, with under 3,500.

Construction of the TCR beta libraries employed iRepertoire HTBI primers in conjunction with Arm-PCR of CDR3 regions. TCRdb reprocessed the multiplex PCR reads with MiXCR, giving one entry per CDR3 protein. The repertoire holds almost 450,000 distinct CDR3 sequences, less than 20% seen once, with about 10% in the top ten. These data were also filed under a second study, of T cells in Graves' hyperthyroidism and ophthalmopathy. This second study notes: A set of HTBI primers served as the primers for a first-round RT-PCR of the TCR CDR3.

This rearrangement joins TRBV7-2 to TRBJ2-1; the match to TRBD2 covers 7 bases. The sequence derives from a woman younger than 45 with Graves disease. Sequencing used peripheral blood mononuclear cells (PBMCs), obtained at new diagnosis, from a patient treated with antithyroid drugs. CDR3 sequence reads: CASSFPGGSYNEQFF. The CDR3 nucleotides read TGTGCCAGCAGCTTTCCGGGGGGCTCCTACAATGAGCAGTTCTTC.